The 19 T cell receptor beta chains below were found in one sample sequenced in a study of control samples from healthy donors and cancer patients. The assay was immunoSEQ multiplex PCR, and TCRdb's table has in-frame clones only and misses some. This sample yields 70,000 to 95,000 clones, of which roughly nine tenths are seen a single time; roughly 0.9% belongs to the top ten. Sequenced sample: blood. The receptors were gathered from a woman younger than 45 in good health.

The chain has TRBV19 and TRBJ1-3, with TRBD1 matching over 12 bases. CDR3 length: 17 residues. Losses at the gene ends were 3 bases for V and 0 bases for J; bases not matched to a gene: 3. The germline V gene encodes CDR1 LNHDA and CDR2 SQIVND (reference sequence). The CDR3 reads CASSMGTGGHSGNTIYF. CDR3 sequence (DNA): TGTGCCAGTAGTATGGGGACAGGGGGCCACTCTGGAAACACCATATATTTT. The whole variable domain, filled in from reference TRBV19 and TRBJ1-3, reads DGGITQSPKYLFRKEGQNVTLSCEQNLNHDAMYWYRQDPGQGLRLIYYSQIVNDFQKGDIAEGYSVSREKKESFPLTVTSAQKNPTAFYLCASSMGTGGHSGNTIYFGEGSWLTVV.

The rearrangement uses TRBV20-1 and TRBJ1-4; D gene ambiguous. This CDR3 region has 13 residues. The V end was cut by 5 bases, the J end by 0 bases, with 7 bases between. The germline CDR1 and CDR2 sequences are DFQATT and SNEGSKA (reference sequence). CDR3 sequence (DNA): TGCAGTGCTCGTGATGCAACTAATGAAAAACTGTTTTTT. Translation gives CSARDATNEKLFF.

The V call is TRBV30, the J call TRBJ1-1, with a tentative D call TRBD1 (6 bases). The CDR3 contains 14 residues. The germline V and J ends were trimmed by 4 bases and 5 bases, with 17 bases remaining between them. Per the germline V gene, CDR1 is GTSNPN and CDR2 is SVGIG (reference sequence). The CDR3 spells CAWTSPGGKTEAFF. In DNA form, the CDR3 reads TGTGCCTGGACCTCGCCCGGGGGCAAGACTGAAGCTTTCTTT.

This rearrangement joins TRBV4-1 to TRBJ1-5; D unresolved. The CDR3 has 16 residues. V gave up 0 bases and J gave up 1 base, with 10 bases separating them. Germline V gene sequence: CDR1 MGHRA, CDR2 YSYEKL. CDR3 sequence: CASSQDYSLSNQPQHF. CDR3 in DNA: TGCGCCAGCAGCCAAGATTACAGTCTAAGCAATCAGCCCCAGCATTTT.

The CDR3 is CASSFGQLWQPQHF. CDR3 sequence (DNA): TGTGCCAGCAGCTTCGGACAATTATGGCAGCCCCAGCATTTT. The chain links TRBV7-2 to TRBJ1-5; D possibly corresponds to TRBD1 (5 bases). V lost 3 bases to trimming and J lost 7 bases, with 13 bases between them. The CDR3 has 14 amino acids. Germline-derived CDR1 and CDR2 are SGHTA and FQGNSA. Full variable domain (missing parts from reference TRBV7-2 and TRBJ1-5): GAGVSQSPSNKVTEKGKDVELRCDPISGHTALYWYRQSLGQGLEFLIYFQGNSAPDKSGLPSDRFSAERTGGSVSTLTIQRTQQEDSAVYLCASSFGQLWQPQHFGDGTRLSIL.

V gene TRBV12-3 or TRBV12-4 combines with J gene TRBJ2-5; 8 bases fit TRBD2. Trimming took 7 bases from V and 5 from J; bases not matched to a gene: 6. The CDR3 is made up of 13 amino acids. CDR3 amino acids: CASTGGTRETQYF. CDR3 in DNA: TGTGCCAGCACGGGGGGGACCCGGGAGACCCAGTACTTC.

The chain links TRBV5-5 to TRBJ1-2; 8 bases map to TRBD1. After removal of 3 bases from V and 4 bases from J, the junction contained 5 bases not matched to a gene. Germline CDR1 reads SGHKS; CDR2 reads YYEKEE (reference sequence). The CDR3 has 14 amino acids. CDR3 loop: CASSYGTGFYGYTF. The CDR3 DNA is TGTGCCAGCAGCTACGGGACAGGATTCTATGGCTACACCTTC.

This chain uses TRBV30 with TRBJ1-4; D call uncertain. Looked up from germline, CDR1 is GTSNPN and CDR2 is SVGIG (reference sequence). V shed 4 bases and J shed 8 bases, with 26 bases lying between them. The length of the CDR3 is 17 residues. The CDR3 bases are TGTGCCTGGATGGGTTTGCGCGGACTCCGGGGTGGGGAAAAACTGTTTTTT. It specifies CAWMGLRGLRGGEKLFF.

V gene TRBV28 combines with J gene TRBJ1-2; D uncertain. The ends were cut back, 5 bases at V and 0 bases at J, with 1 base in the middle. Looked up from germline, CDR1 is MDHEN and CDR2 is SYDVKM. The CDR3 loop spans 11 amino acids. The CDR3: CASSPNYGYTF. In nucleotides, the CDR3 is TGTGCCAGCAGTCCTAACTATGGCTACACCTTC.

The J gene is TRBJ2-3, the V gene TRBV6-1; TRBD2 might be the D (5 bases). V gave up 1 base and J gave up 4 bases, with 18 bases separating them. CDR1 and CDR2 from the germline V gene are MNHNS and SASEGT. CDR3 size: 17 residues. In nucleotides, the CDR3 is TGTGCCAGCAGTGAAGGGCATGGACTTTGGAGTGCAGATACGCAGTATTTT. This codes for CASSEGHGLWSADTQYF.

This clone has just one count. The chain carries TRBV5-1 and TRBJ1-1; no definite D call. V was clipped by 4 bases and J by 2 bases, with 9 bases between them. The CDR3 spans 13 residues. Looked up from germline, CDR1 is SGHRS and CDR2 is YFSETQ. The CDR3 nucleotides are TGCGCCAGCAGCCCTAACAAAAACACTGAAGCTTTCTTT. This translates into CASSPNKNTEAFF. Full variable domain (remainder filled in from reference TRBV5-1 and TRBJ1-1): KAGVTQTPRYLIKTRGQQVTLSCSPISGHRSVSWYQQTPGQGLQFLFEYFSETQRNKGNFPGRFSGRQFSNSRSEMNVSTLELGDSALYLCASSPNKNTEAFFGQGTRLTVV.

V is TRBV5-8 and J is TRBJ1-3; D not certain. CDR3 size: 12 residues. CDR1 and CDR2 (germline): SGHTS, YDEGEE. V was shortened by 5 bases and J by 4 bases, with 7 bases between the two germline ends. CDR3 sequence (DNA): TGTGCCAGCAGGTCCAGGGGAAACACCATATATTTT. As protein: CASRSRGNTIYF.

The chain recombines TRBV29-1 with TRBJ2-5; tentative D call: TRBD2 (5 bases). Per the germline V gene, CDR1 is SQVTM and CDR2 is ANQGSEA. Trimming stripped 4 bases from V and 3 bases from J, with 9 bases between. CDR3 length equals 12 residues. Here the CDR3 DNA reads TGCAGCGTTGTACCCGGGGAAGAGACCCAGTACTTC. It is translated as CSVVPGEETQYF.

This chain joins TRBV15 and TRBJ1-2, with TRBD1 identical over 9 bases. This CDR3 contains 17 residues. CDR1 and CDR2 from the germline V gene are LNHNV and YYDKDF (reference sequence). The junction had 8 bases not matched to a gene; V was cut back by 0 bases and J by 3 bases. In DNA, the CDR3 is TGTGCCACCAGCAGAGATCTGGGGACAGGGCCTTACTATGGCTACACCTTC. Translated, it gives CATSRDLGTGPYYGYTF.

The rearrangement links TRBV18 to TRBJ2-7, with D tentatively TRBD1 (6 bases). Germline-derived CDR1 and CDR2 are KGHSH and LQKENI. V gave up 3 bases and J gave up 6 bases, with 18 bases separating them. The CDR3 consists of 15 residues. CDR3 in amino acids: CASSPQGFRGFEQYF. Here the CDR3 DNA reads TGTGCCAGCTCACCTCAGGGGTTCCGAGGGTTCGAGCAGTACTTC.

The V and J genes are TRBV6-2 or TRBV6-3 and TRBJ1-5; the D gene is possibly TRBD1 (5 bases). CDR1 and CDR2 from the germline V gene are MNHEY and SVGEGT. The CDR3 is 15 residues long. V lost 6 bases and J lost 6, with 18 bases in between. CDR3 loop: CASSNRQRATQPQHF. CDR3 coding DNA: TGTGCCAGCAGCAACCGACAGCGGGCTACTCAGCCCCAGCATTTT.

This chain links TRBV21-1 with TRBJ1-2; the table's D call TRBD1 went unverified against the DNA. TRBV21-1 is listed as a pseudogene. The length of the CDR3 is 17 residues. CDR3 residues: CASSMGPRQAINYGYTF. The CDR3 bases are TGTGCCAGCAGCATGGGCCCGAGACAGGCGATTAACTATGGCTACACCTTC.

This chain's CDR3 is CASSPSGRGPGETQYF. The DNA of the CDR3 is TGTGCCAGCAGCCCTTCCGGTAGGGGGCCGGGGGAGACCCAGTACTTC. This chain uses TRBV7-9 with TRBJ2-5, with TRBD1 matching over 7 bases. CDR1 and CDR2 (germline): SEHNR, FQNEAQ (reference sequence). CDR3 length equals 16 residues. Trimming removed 5 bases from V and 5 bases from J; junction bases left unmatched: 14.

The V and J genes are TRBV30 and TRBJ1-6, with D possibly matching TRBD1 (6 bases). Trimming shortened V by 2 bases and J by 4 bases, and 12 bases separated the two germline ends. Germline V gene lookup returns CDR1 GTSNPN and CDR2 SVGIG (reference sequence). This CDR3 region has 15 residues. This CDR3 reads CAWSPTGLYNSPLHF. The CDR3 bases are TGTGCCTGGAGTCCCACAGGGTTATATAATTCACCCCTCCACTTT. Full variable domain (rest looked up from reference TRBV30 and TRBJ1-6): SQTIHQWPATLVQPVGSPLSLECTVEGTSNPNLYWYRQAAGRGLQLLFYSVGIGQISSEVPQNLSASRPQDRQFILSSKKLLLSDSGFYLCAWSPTGLYNSPLHFGNGTRLTVT.